The subject of this entry is one TCR beta chain. This entry comes from a study of blood T cell repertoires in COVID-19. Study-level information: Spain, Italy and the United States supplied samples that represented acute and convalescent COVID-19. PBMCs, B-cell-depleted T cells, or T cells provided the cDNA or gDNA that made up the material.

CDR3 size: 16 residues. Per germline, CDR1 KGHSH and CDR2 LQKENI. With 6 bases clipped from V and 6 bases from J, the junction kept 12 bases outside the gene matches. TCRdb's table, derived via immunoSEQ multiplex PCR, lists solely in-frame clones and lacks some. The table records tens of thousands of clones, 80% to 85% of them present only once. Material: peripheral blood. The receptor was derived from a human donor with acute or convalescent COVID-19. The donor label of this sample is uncertain. The gene calls are TRBV18 and TRBJ2-3; 10 nucleotides line up with TRBD2. CDR3 residues: CASSPPGLASPDTQYF. The CDR3 DNA follows: TGTGCCAGCTCCCCCCCGGGACTAGCGTCCCCCGATACGCAGTATTTT.